These 23 T cell receptor beta chains originate from one sample sequenced in a study of blood T cell repertoires in COVID-19. Libraries were prepared by immunoSEQ multiplex PCR; TCRdb keeps only in-frame clonotypes and omits some of them. Of about 210,000 clones in the sample, around nine tenths are singletons; the top ten hold about 6%. Sequenced: peripheral blood. All receptors come from a man aged 55 to 70 who had recovered from COVID-19.

The V gene is TRBV19, the J gene TRBJ1-2; TRBD1 might be the D (6 bases). The CDR3 loop spans 16 amino acids. Trimming pared 3 bases from V and 4 bases from J, leaving 18 bases between. Germline CDR1 is LNHDA and CDR2 is SQIVND (reference sequence). This CDR3 reads CASSMVTGGRGYGYTF. The CDR3 coding sequence is TGTGCCAGTAGTATGGTCACCGGGGGGCGCGGCTATGGCTACACCTTC. Complete variable domain (other parts from reference TRBV19 and TRBJ1-2): DGGITQSPKYLFRKEGQNVTLSCEQNLNHDAMYWYRQDPGQGLRLIYYSQIVNDFQKGDIAEGYSVSREKKESFPLTVTSAQKNPTAFYLCASSMVTGGRGYGYTFGSGTRLTVV.

V and J are TRBV28 and TRBJ2-6; 7 bases agree with TRBD2. There are 17 residues in the CDR3. The J segment lost 2 bases and the V segment lost 5 bases, leaving 9 bases of the junction unmatched. The germline CDR1 and CDR2 sequences are MDHEN and SYDVKM. The CDR3 DNA sequence: TGTGCCAGCAGTCCCCTCCCCAGCGGGACTGGGGCCAACGTCCTGACTTTC. This codes for CASSPLPSGTGANVLTF. Based on the CDR3 plus reference TRBV28 and TRBJ2-6, the full variable domain is DVKVTQSSRYLVKRTGEKVFLECVQDMDHENMFWYRQDPGLGLRLIYFSYDVKMKEKGDIPEGYSVSREKKERFSLILESASTNQTSMYLCASSPLPSGTGANVLTFGAGSRLTVL.

V gene TRBV19 combines with J gene TRBJ1-4, with 8 bases aligning to TRBD1. The CDR3 is made up of 14 amino acids. J lost 5 bases, V lost 5 bases, and 4 bases had no gene match. CDR1 is LNHDA, CDR2 SQIVND, per germline (reference sequence). CDR3 amino acids: CASSRTGTNEKLFF. The CDR3 DNA reads TGTGCCAGTAGTCGGACAGGGACAAATGAAAAACTGTTTTTT.

In DNA, the CDR3 is TGTGCCAGCAGCTACAGAAGCGGGAGTAGAACAGATACGCAGTATTTT. The encoded protein is CASSYRSGSRTDTQYF. The rearrangement uses TRBV14 and TRBJ2-3; 8 nucleotides match TRBD2. Germline V gene lookup returns CDR1 SGHDN and CDR2 FVKESK. The CDR3 extends over 16 amino acids. J gave up 3 bases and V 5 bases, and 10 bases lay outside the gene matches.

This clone was seen just once. V usage is TRBV7-9 and J usage is TRBJ2-1, with D tentatively TRBD1 (5 bases). The V gene's germline CDR1 is SEHNR and CDR2 FQNEAQ (reference sequence). The germline V and J ends were trimmed by 5 bases and 7 bases, with 9 bases remaining between them. This CDR3 contains 12 residues. CDR3 DNA: TGTGCCAGCAGCGTCGACAGAAATGAGCAGTTCTTC. Translation: CASSVDRNEQFF.

This chain connects TRBV7-8 to TRBJ1-1; D may be TRBD1 (5 bases). In germline, CDR1 is SGHVS, CDR2 FQNEAQ. This CDR3 is 15 amino acids long. The V end was cut by 4 bases, the J end by 1 base, with 13 bases between. CDR3 DNA: TGTGCCAGCAGCTCACGTCAGGGTTCGAACACTGAAGCTTTCTTT. It specifies CASSSRQGSNTEAFF.

The V gene is TRBV30, the J gene TRBJ1-6, with a weak D call TRBD1 (6 bases). Trimming removed 0 bases from V and 6 bases from J, with 12 bases in between. CDR1 and CDR2 from the germline V gene are GTSNPN and SVGIG (reference sequence). The CDR3 covers 15 residues. CDR3 DNA sequence: TGTGCCTGGAGTGTAGTTTCAGGGGCTAATTCACCCCTCCACTTT. Translated: CAWSVVSGANSPLHF.

The chain combines TRBV7-6 with TRBJ1-2, with D possibly matching TRBD1 (6 bases). Germline CDR1 is SGHVS and CDR2 is FNYEAQ. The CDR3 spans 15 residues. V lost 5 bases to trimming and J lost 4 bases, with 17 bases between them. The CDR3 region has the DNA TGTGCCAGCAGCCCACGACAGGACCACATCTATGGCTACACCTTC. This encodes CASSPRQDHIYGYTF.

In its sample, this clone was seen a few times. The rearrangement joins TRBV18 to TRBJ1-2; TRBD1 matches 8 bases. CDR3 length: 15 amino acids. CDR1 is KGHSH, CDR2 LQKENI, per germline. The junction had 10 bases not matched to a gene; V was cut back by 2 bases and J by 8 bases. CDR3 sequence (DNA): TGTGCCAGCTCACCAAATCCCCAGGGGGCTGGGGGCTACACCTTC. Its protein product is CASSPNPQGAGGYTF.

This chain links TRBV6-1 with TRBJ1-1, with 7 bases lining up with TRBD1. The CDR3 covers 17 residues. After removal of 8 bases from V and 4 bases from J, the junction contained 19 bases not matched to a gene. Germline V gene sequence: CDR1 MNHNS, CDR2 SASEGT. The CDR3 DNA sequence: TGTGCCAGCGGTGGAGGGCAGGGGGGTCGATGGGCCACTGAAGCTTTCTTT. Protein: CASGGGQGGRWATEAFF.

The V and J genes are TRBV6-5 and TRBJ1-5, with a possible D match to TRBD1 (5 bases). Trimming cost V 6 bases and J 7 bases, with 13 bases left between them. The CDR3 length is 13 residues. Looked up from germline, CDR1 is MNHEY and CDR2 is SVGAGI. CDR3 sequence reads: CASSRQGNQPQHF. The CDR3 DNA reads TGTGCCAGCAGCCGTCAGGGAAACCAGCCCCAGCATTTT.

The V call is TRBV28, the J call TRBJ2-1; D perhaps matches TRBD2 (7 bases). Germline CDR1 is MDHEN and CDR2 is SYDVKM. V was clipped by 8 bases and J by 4 bases, with 18 bases between them. The CDR3 consists of 15 residues. The CDR3 coding sequence is TGTGCCAGCGGAAGGGGAGGGGGGCCATACAATGAGCAGTTCTTC. Its protein product is CASGRGGGPYNEQFF. The full variable domain, in which reference TRBV28 and TRBJ2-1 provide the parts outside the CDR3, is DVKVTQSSRYLVKRTGEKVFLECVQDMDHENMFWYRQDPGLGLRLIYFSYDVKMKEKGDIPEGYSVSREKKERFSLILESASTNQTSMYLCASGRGGGPYNEQFFGPGTRLTVL.

V gene TRBV6-1 combines with J gene TRBJ2-1; possibly TRBD1 for D (6 bases). Per the germline V gene, CDR1 is MNHNS and CDR2 is SASEGT. This CDR3 is built from 16 residues. The V end lost 0 bases, the J end lost 5 bases, and 14 bases lay between the germline ends. The CDR3 region has the DNA TGTGCCAGCAGTGAAGCCAGGGGCCGACGTGACAATGAGCAGTTCTTC. Protein sequence: CASSEARGRRDNEQFF.

This clone was seen once. This sequence joins TRBV5-1 and TRBJ2-1, with unresolved D. The CDR3 contains 13 residues. With 0 bases removed from V and 6 bases from J, the gap between germline ends came to 7 bases. CDR1 and CDR2 from the germline V gene are SGHRS and YFSETQ. CDR3 sequence reads: CASSLGAPNEQFF. The CDR3 DNA reads TGCGCCAGCAGCTTGGGGGCCCCCAATGAGCAGTTCTTC.

The chain combines TRBV6-6 with TRBJ1-5; D unclear. Germline CDR1 reads MNHNY; CDR2 reads SVGAGI (reference sequence). Trimming removed 4 bases from V and 8 bases from J, with 12 bases in between. The CDR3 extends over 13 amino acids. In DNA, the CDR3 is TGTGCCAGCAGTTCCGCCTTGGTAGAGCCCCAGCATTTT. This translates into CASSSALVEPQHF.

This chain joins TRBV3-1 (or the pseudogene TRBV3-2) and TRBJ2-6; possible D gene TRBD1, 5 bases. The CDR3 runs 16 residues. Germline loops: CDR1 LGHDT, CDR2 YNNKEL (reference sequence). The ends were cut back, 1 base at V and 0 bases at J, with 7 bases in the middle. The CDR3 sequence is CASSQGQTSGANVLTF. The CDR3 region has the DNA TGTGCCAGCAGCCAAGGACAGACCTCTGGGGCCAACGTCCTGACTTTC.

The V gene is TRBV2, the J gene TRBJ2-2; TRBD2 agrees at 10 bases. This CDR3 has 18 amino acids. The J segment lost 3 bases and the V segment lost 7 bases, leaving 14 bases of the junction unmatched. The V gene's germline CDR1 is SNHLY and CDR2 FYNNEI. The CDR3, as DNA: TGTGCCAGCACGCCCCTCCTTAGCGGGAGGATCGACACCGGGGAGCTGTTTTTT. This sequence encodes CASTPLLSGRIDTGELFF.

This clone was found a few times. The chain uses TRBV11-2 and TRBJ2-7, with D maybe TRBD1 (5 bases). Deletions cut 5 bases from V and 3 bases from J, with 8 bases between. This CDR3 is built from 12 residues. The V gene's germline CDR1 is SGHAT and CDR2 FQNNGV. In DNA, the CDR3 is TGTGCCAGCAGCCCGGACATCTACGAGCAGTACTTC. This translates into CASSPDIYEQYF.

This rearrangement joins TRBV30 to TRBJ2-1, with TRBD2 matching 9 bases. CDR3 length: 15 amino acids. V shed 1 base, J shed 6 bases, and the junction held 7 bases outside the gene matches. CDR1 GTSNPN and CDR2 SVGIG come from the germline V gene (reference sequence). The CDR3 DNA is TGTGCCTGGAGTGCTCTGCTAGCGGGACTCAATGAGCAGTTCTTC. Translation: CAWSALLAGLNEQFF.

The table lists this clone with a few counts. V usage is TRBV29-1 and J usage is TRBJ2-3; D remains ambiguous. In germline, CDR1 is SQVTM, CDR2 ANQGSEA. This CDR3 spans 13 amino acids. V lost 3 bases, J lost 1 base, and 8 bases lay in between. Written as DNA, the CDR3 is TGCAGCGTTGACTCGGTCCGCACAGATACGCAGTATTTT. This translates into CSVDSVRTDTQYF.

CDR3 sequence: CASSLGQTGPTSNSPLHF. The CDR3, as DNA: TGTGCCAGCAGCTTAGGTCAAACGGGTCCGACTTCCAATTCACCCCTCCACTTT. The V gene is TRBV7-8, the J gene TRBJ1-6; D is undetermined. Trimming took off 1 base at V and 7 bases at J, with 20 bases between the two ends. The CDR3 covers 18 residues. Germline CDR1 and CDR2: SGHVS and FQNEAQ.

The J gene is TRBJ1-6, the V gene TRBV30; TRBD1 matches at 7 bases. Trimming cost V 5 bases and J 5 bases; bases outside gene matches: 15. Looked up from germline, CDR1 is GTSNPN and CDR2 is SVGIG (reference sequence). The CDR3 contains 17 residues. The CDR3 here is CAWRGTAISTNNSPLHF. The CDR3 region has the DNA TGTGCCTGGCGGGGGACAGCGATATCGACTAATAATTCACCCCTCCACTTT.

This chain links TRBV3-1 (or the pseudogene TRBV3-2) with TRBJ2-6; D gene uncertain. This CDR3 contains 16 residues. Trimming stripped 4 bases from V and 0 bases from J, with 10 bases between. Germline CDR1 LGHDT, CDR2 YNNKEL (reference sequence). DNA for the CDR3: TGTGCCAGCAGCCCAGACCTGTACTCTGGGGCCAACGTCCTGACTTTC. As protein: CASSPDLYSGANVLTF.